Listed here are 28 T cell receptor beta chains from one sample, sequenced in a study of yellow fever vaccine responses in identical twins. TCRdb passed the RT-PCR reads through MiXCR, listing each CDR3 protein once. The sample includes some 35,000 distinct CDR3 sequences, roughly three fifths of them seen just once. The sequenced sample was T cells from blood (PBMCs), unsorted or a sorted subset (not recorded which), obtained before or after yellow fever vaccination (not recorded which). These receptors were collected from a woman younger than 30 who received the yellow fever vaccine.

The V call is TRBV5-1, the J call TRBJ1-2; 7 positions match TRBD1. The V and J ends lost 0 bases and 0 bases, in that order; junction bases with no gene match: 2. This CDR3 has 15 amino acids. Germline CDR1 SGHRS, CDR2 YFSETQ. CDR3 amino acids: CASSLGTGPNYGYTF. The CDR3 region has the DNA TGCGCCAGCAGCTTGGGGACAGGACCTAACTATGGCTACACCTTC.

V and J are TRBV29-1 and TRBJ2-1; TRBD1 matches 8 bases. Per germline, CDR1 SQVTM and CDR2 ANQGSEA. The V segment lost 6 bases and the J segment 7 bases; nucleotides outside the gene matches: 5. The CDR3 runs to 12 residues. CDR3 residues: CSVQGAFNEQFF. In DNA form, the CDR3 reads TGCAGCGTGCAGGGGGCGTTTAATGAGCAGTTCTTC.

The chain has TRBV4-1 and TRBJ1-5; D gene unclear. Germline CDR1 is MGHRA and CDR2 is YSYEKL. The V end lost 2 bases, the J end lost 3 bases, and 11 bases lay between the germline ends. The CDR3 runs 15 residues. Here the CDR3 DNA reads TGCGCCAGCAGCCAAAGGTTAGCTTACAATCAGCCCCAGCATTTT. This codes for CASSQRLAYNQPQHF.

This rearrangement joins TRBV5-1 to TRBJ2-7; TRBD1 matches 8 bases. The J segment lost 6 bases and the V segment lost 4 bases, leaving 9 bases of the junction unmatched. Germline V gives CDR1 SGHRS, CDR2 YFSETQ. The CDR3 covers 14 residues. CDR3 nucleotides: TGCGCCAGCAGCGGCATCCGACAGGGGTCCGAGCAGTACTTC. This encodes CASSGIRQGSEQYF.

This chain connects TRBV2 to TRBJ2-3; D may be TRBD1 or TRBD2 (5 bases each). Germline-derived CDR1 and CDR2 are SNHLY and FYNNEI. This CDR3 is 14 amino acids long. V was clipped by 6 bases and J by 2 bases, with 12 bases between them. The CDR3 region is CASRRDRYTDTQYF. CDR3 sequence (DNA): TGTGCCAGCAGGAGGGACCGCTACACAGATACGCAGTATTTT. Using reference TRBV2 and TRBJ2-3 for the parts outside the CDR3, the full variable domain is EPEVTQTPSHQVTQMGQEVILRCVPISNHLYFYWYRQILGQKVEFLVSFYNNEISEKSEIFDDQFSVERPDGSNFTLKIRSTKLEDSAMYFCASRRDRYTDTQYFGPGTRLTVL.

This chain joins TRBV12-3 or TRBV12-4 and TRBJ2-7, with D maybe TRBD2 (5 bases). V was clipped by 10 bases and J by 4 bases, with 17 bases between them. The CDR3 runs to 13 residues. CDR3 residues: CATKQQDCYEQYV. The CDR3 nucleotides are TGTGCCACAAAACAGCAGGACTGTTACGAGCAGTACGTC.

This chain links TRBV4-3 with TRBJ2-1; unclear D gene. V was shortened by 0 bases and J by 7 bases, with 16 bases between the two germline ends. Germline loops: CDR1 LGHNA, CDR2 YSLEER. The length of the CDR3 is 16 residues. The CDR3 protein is CASSQEGTVRLNEQFF. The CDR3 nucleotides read TGCGCCAGCAGCCAAGAAGGAACGGTTCGATTGAATGAGCAGTTCTTC.

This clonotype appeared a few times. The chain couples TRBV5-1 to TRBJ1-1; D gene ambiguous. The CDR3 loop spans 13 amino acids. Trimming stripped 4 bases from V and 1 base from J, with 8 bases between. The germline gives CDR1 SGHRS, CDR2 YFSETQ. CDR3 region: CASSTGPNTEAFF. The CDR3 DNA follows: TGCGCCAGCAGCACCGGGCCGAACACTGAAGCTTTCTTT.

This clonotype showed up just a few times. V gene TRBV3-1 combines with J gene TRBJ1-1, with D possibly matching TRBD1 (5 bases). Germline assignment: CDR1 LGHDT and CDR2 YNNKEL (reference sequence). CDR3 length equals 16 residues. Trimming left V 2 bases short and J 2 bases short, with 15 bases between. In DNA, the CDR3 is TGTGCCAGCAGCCAAATCTCCGGGACCCTAAACACTGAAGCTTTCTTT. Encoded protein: CASSQISGTLNTEAFF.

The CDR3 nucleotides read TGTGCCAGCAGCCAAGGTAGCTCCTACGAGCAGTACTTC. It translates to CASSQGSSYEQYF. The gene calls are TRBV4-2 and TRBJ2-7, with D unclear. Germline V gene sequence: CDR1 LGHNA, CDR2 YNFKEQ. CDR3 length equals 13 residues. Trimming took 1 base from V and 0 from J, leaving 4 bases between them.

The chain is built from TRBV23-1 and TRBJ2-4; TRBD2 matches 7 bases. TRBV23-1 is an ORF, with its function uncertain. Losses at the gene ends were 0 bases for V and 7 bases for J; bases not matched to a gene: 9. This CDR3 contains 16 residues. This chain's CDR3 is CASSQSRGEGKNIQYF. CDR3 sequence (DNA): TGCGCCAGCAGTCAATCGCGAGGGGAGGGGAAGAACATTCAGTACTTC.

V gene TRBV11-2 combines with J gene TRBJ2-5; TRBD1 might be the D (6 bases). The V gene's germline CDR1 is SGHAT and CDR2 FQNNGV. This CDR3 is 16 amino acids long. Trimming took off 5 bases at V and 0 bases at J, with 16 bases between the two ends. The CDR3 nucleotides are TGTGCCAGCAGCCTCCACCTGGACAGCTACCAAGAGACCCAGTACTTC. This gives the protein CASSLHLDSYQETQYF. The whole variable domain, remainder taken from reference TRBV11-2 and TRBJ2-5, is EAGVAQSPRYKIIEKRQSVAFWCNPISGHATLYWYQQILGQGPKLLIQFQNNGVVDDSQLPKDRFSAERLKGVDSTLKIQPAKLEDSAVYLCASSLHLDSYQETQYFGPGTRLLVL.

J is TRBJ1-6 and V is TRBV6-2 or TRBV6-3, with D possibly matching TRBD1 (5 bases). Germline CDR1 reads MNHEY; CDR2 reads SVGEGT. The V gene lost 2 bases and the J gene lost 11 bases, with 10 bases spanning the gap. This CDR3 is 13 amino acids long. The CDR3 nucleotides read TGTGCCAGCAGTTACGACAGTCTGACACCCCTCCACTTT. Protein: CASSYDSLTPLHF.

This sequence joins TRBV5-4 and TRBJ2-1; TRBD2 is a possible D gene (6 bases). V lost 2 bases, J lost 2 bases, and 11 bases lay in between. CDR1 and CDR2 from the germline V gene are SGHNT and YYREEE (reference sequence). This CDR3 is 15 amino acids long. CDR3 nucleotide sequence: TGTGCCAGCAGCTTTCGGGAGCTCCCCTACAATGAGCAGTTCTTC. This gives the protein CASSFRELPYNEQFF.

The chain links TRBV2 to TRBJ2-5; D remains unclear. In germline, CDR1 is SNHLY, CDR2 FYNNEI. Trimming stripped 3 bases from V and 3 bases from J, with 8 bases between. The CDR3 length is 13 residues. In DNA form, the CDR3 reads TGTGCCAGCAGTGATTTGGGTAAAGAGACCCAGTACTTC. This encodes CASSDLGKETQYF.

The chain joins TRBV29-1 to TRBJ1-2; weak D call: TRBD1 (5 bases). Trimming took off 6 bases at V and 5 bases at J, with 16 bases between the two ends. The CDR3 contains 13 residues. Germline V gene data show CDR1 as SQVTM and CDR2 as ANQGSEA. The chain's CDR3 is CSVDGGTGYGYTF. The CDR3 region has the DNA TGCAGCGTCGATGGGGGGACTGGATATGGCTACACCTTC.

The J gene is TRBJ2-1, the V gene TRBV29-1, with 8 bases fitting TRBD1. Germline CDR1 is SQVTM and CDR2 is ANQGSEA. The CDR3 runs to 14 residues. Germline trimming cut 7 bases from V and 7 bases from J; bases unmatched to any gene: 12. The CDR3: CSGNPGQDWNEQFF. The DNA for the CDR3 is TGCAGCGGGAACCCGGGACAGGACTGGAATGAGCAGTTCTTC.

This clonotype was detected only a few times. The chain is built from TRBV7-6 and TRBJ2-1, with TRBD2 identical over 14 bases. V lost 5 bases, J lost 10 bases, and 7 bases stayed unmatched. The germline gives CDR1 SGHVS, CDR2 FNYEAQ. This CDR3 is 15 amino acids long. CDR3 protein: CASSAGLAGGWEQFF. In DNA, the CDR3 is TGTGCCAGCAGCGCTGGACTAGCGGGGGGTTGGGAGCAGTTCTTC.

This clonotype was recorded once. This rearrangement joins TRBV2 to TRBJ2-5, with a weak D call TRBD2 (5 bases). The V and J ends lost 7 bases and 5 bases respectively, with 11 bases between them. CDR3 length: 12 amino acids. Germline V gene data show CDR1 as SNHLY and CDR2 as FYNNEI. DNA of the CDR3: TGTGCCAGCAATTGGGAGTTGGAGACCCAGTACTTC. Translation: CASNWELETQYF.

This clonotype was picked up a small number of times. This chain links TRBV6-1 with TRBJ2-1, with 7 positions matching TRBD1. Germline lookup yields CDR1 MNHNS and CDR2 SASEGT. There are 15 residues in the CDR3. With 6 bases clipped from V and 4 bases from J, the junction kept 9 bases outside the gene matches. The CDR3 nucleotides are TGTGCCAGCAGGCTAACAGGGGTGGAGTACAATGAGCAGTTCTTC. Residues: CASRLTGVEYNEQFF.

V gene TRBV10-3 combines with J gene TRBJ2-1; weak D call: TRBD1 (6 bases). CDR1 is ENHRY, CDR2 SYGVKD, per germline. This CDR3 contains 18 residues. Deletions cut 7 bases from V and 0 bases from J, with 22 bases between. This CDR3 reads CAIKPTDRNSSSYNEQFF. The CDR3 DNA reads TGTGCCATCAAACCAACGGACAGAAATAGTAGCTCCTACAATGAGCAGTTCTTC.

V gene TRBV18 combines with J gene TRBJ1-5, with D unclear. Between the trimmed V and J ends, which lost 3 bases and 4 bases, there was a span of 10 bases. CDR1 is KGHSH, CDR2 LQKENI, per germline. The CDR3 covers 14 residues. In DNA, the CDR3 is TGTGCCAGCTCACCCCTGCAGGAAAATCAGCCCCAGCATTTT. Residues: CASSPLQENQPQHF.

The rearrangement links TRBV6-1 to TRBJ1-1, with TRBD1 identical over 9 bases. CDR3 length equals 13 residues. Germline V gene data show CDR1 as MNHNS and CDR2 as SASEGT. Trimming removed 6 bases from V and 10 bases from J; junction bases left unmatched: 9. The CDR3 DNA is TGTGCCAGCAGAAAGGACAGGGGAGCGGTAGCTTTCTTT. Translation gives CASRKDRGAVAFF.

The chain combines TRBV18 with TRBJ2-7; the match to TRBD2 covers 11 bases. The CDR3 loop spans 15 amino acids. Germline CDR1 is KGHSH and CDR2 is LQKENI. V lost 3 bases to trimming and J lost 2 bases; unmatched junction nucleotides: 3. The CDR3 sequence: CASSPGLAVPYEQYF. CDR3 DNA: TGTGCCAGCTCACCGGGACTAGCGGTACCCTACGAGCAGTACTTC.

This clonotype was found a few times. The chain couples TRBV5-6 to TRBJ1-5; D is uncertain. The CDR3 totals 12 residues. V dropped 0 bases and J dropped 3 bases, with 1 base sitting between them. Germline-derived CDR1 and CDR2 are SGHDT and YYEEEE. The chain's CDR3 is CASSLDNQPQHF. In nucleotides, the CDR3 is TGTGCCAGCAGCTTGGACAATCAGCCCCAGCATTTT. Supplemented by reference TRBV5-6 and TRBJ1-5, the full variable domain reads DAGVTQSPTHLIKTRGQQVTLRCSPKSGHDTVSWYQQALGQGPQFIFQYYEEEERQRGNFPDRFSGHQFPNYSSELNVNALLLGDSALYLCASSLDNQPQHFGDGTRLSIL.

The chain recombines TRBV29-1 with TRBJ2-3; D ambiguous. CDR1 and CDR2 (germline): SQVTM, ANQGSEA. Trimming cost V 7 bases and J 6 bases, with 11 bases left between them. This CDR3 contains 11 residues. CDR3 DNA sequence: TGCAGCGCCCACTCGTTTGATACGCAGTATTTT. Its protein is CSAHSFDTQYF.

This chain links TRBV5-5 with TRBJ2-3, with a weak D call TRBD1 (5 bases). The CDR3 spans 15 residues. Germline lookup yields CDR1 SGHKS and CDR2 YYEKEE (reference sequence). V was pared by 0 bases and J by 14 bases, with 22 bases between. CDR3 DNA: TGTGCCAGCAGCTTGGGTTCCAGGGTTACAGATACCCCGTATTTT. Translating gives CASSLGSRVTDTPYF.

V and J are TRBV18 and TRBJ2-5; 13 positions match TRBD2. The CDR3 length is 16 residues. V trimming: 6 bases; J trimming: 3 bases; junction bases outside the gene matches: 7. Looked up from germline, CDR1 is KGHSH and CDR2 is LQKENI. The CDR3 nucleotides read TGTGCCAGCTCGCCGACTAGCGGGGGGCCGGAAGAGACCCAGTACTTC. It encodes CASSPTSGGPEETQYF.